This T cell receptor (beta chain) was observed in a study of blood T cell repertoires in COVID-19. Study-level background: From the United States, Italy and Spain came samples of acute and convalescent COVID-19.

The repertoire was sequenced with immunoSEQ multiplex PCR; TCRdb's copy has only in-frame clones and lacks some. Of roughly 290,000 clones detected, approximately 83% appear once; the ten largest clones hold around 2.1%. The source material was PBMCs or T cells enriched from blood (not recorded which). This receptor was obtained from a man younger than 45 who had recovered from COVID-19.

CDR3 residues: CASSLGRAGGYTF. The DNA of the CDR3 is TGTGCCAGCAGCTTGGGGCGGGCAGGTGGCTACACCTTC. This sequence joins TRBV5-6 and TRBJ1-2, with D unresolved. CDR1 SGHDT and CDR2 YYEEEE come from the germline V gene. This CDR3 has 13 amino acids. The V and J ends lost 0 bases and 7 bases respectively, with 10 bases between them.